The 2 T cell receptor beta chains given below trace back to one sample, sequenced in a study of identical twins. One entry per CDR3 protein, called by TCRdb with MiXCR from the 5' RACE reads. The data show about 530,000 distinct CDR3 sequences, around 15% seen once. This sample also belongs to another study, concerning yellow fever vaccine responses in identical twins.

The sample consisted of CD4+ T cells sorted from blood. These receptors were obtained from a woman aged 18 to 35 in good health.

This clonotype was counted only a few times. The CDR3 loop is CASSQQAGQLYGYTF. Written as DNA, the CDR3 is TGTGCCAGCAGCCAACAGGCCGGACAGCTATATGGCTACACCTTC. The V and J genes are TRBV3-1 and TRBJ1-2, with D tentatively TRBD1 (6 bases). The CDR3 contains 15 residues. V lost 2 bases to trimming and J lost 5 bases, with 15 bases between them. CDR1 and CDR2 (germline): LGHDT, YNNKEL (reference sequence).

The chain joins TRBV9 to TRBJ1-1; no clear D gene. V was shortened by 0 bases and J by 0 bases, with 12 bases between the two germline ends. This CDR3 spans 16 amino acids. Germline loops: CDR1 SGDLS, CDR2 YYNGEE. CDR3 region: CASSVGGTVMNTEAFF. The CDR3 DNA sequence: TGTGCCAGCAGCGTAGGAGGAACGGTGATGAACACTGAAGCTTTCTTT.